The entry that follows covers one TCR beta chain sequence. Its antigen remains unidentified. Peripheral blood samples of around 9.3 milliliters were drawn from each donor. RNA extraction gave at least 5.5 micrograms of total RNA per sample. The entry originates in a study of blood T cells in healthy people across ages. Combining a sample-barcoded 5' primer with a J-beta primer mix, a second PCR ran for roughly 7 to 11 cycles. TCRdb redid the calling of the 5' RACE reads with MiXCR, one entry per CDR3 protein. The table includes just over 1 million distinct CDR3 sequences, 45% detected once. The CDR3 is 18 residues long. CDR1 is LGHNA, CDR2 YNFKEQ, per germline. The V end was cut by 1 base, the J end by 0 bases, with 16 bases between. Findings of the study overall: With naive T cell percentage, TCR beta diversity showed a strong correlation. Age showed a roughly linear inverse relationship with TCR beta diversity per million T cells.

The rearrangement joins TRBV4-2 to TRBJ2-1, with TRBD2 as a possible D gene (7 bases). The TCR sequence derives from a woman aged 60-75 years in good health. Sequencing input: blood. CDR3 residues: CASSQGVGGLGSYNEQFF. DNA of the CDR3: TGTGCCAGCAGCCAAGGAGTCGGGGGGCTGGGCTCCTACAATGAGCAGTTCTTC.